These 23 T cell receptor beta chains were sequenced from one sample in a study of response to subunit inactivated influenza vaccine. From the RT-PCR reads, TCRdb called clonotypes with MiXCR, one entry per CDR3 protein. The sample consists of hundreds of thousands of distinct CDR3 sequences, 16% of them appearing once. Material: CD4+ T cells sorted from PBMCs, obtained less than 30 months after vaccination. All receptors derive from a man aged 45-69 years who received an inactivated influenza vaccine.

This rearrangement joins TRBV11-2 to TRBJ2-5; unclear D gene. The germline V and J ends were trimmed by 5 bases and 5 bases, with 18 bases remaining between them. The CDR3 extends over 15 amino acids. The V gene's germline CDR1 is SGHAT and CDR2 FQNNGV. The CDR3 sequence: CASSASMLVTETQYF. The CDR3 coding sequence is TGTGCCAGCAGCGCATCTATGCTCGTTACTGAGACCCAGTACTTC.

The sample holds many counts of this clonotype. J is TRBJ2-7 and V is TRBV4-2; TRBD2 matches at 12 bases. The junction had 4 bases not matched to a gene; V was cut back by 2 bases and J by 2 bases. The CDR3 has 16 residues. Germline V gene data show CDR1 as LGHNA and CDR2 as YNFKEQ. The CDR3 region has the DNA TGTGCCAGCAGCCAACTTCTAGCGGGAGGGGCCTACGAGCAGTACTTC. Its translation: CASSQLLAGGAYEQYF.

The table lists this clonotype with a few counts. The rearrangement joins TRBV29-1 to TRBJ2-5; no firm D call. Germline V gene sequence: CDR1 SQVTM, CDR2 ANQGSEA. V was trimmed by 5 bases and J by 2 bases, leaving 12 bases between them. The CDR3 is 13 amino acids. CDR3 sequence: CSVRTLTQETQYF. Here the CDR3 DNA reads TGCAGCGTTAGGACCCTCACGCAAGAGACCCAGTACTTC.

This chain uses TRBV6-5 with TRBJ2-7; D remains ambiguous. Germline values: CDR1 MNHEY, CDR2 SVGAGI. CDR3 length: 12 residues. V shed 0 bases and J shed 5 bases, with 5 bases lying between them. CDR3 sequence: CASSYSRHEQYF. Written as DNA, the CDR3 is TGTGCCAGCAGTTACTCCAGGCACGAGCAGTACTTC.

For this clonotype: This may stem from a read error, because a much larger clone lies one nucleotide away. V is TRBV4-2 and J is TRBJ2-1; 13 nucleotides agree with TRBD2. The germline V gene has CDR1 LGHNA and CDR2 YNFKEQ. The CDR3 runs 17 residues. V trimming: 5 bases; J trimming: 9 bases; junction bases outside the gene matches: 13. CDR3 in DNA: TGTGCCAGCAGCAAAGTAGGGCGGGGACTAGCGGGAAGTGAGCAGTTCTTC. Its protein product is CASSKVGRGLAGSEQFF.

The gene calls are TRBV4-2 and TRBJ2-1; weak D call: TRBD1 (6 bases). The CDR3 loop spans 17 amino acids. The V end lost 0 bases, the J end lost 4 bases, and 16 bases lay between the germline ends. The germline V gene encodes CDR1 LGHNA and CDR2 YNFKEQ. CDR3 in amino acids: CASSQDVRGIAYNEQFF. The DNA of the CDR3 is TGTGCCAGCAGCCAAGATGTAAGGGGGATCGCATACAATGAGCAGTTCTTC.

V gene TRBV24-1 combines with J gene TRBJ2-2; 7 nucleotides align to TRBD2. The CDR3 sequence is 17 residues long. The germline CDR1 and CDR2 sequences are KGHDR and SFDVKD. J gave up 0 bases and V 5 bases, and 8 bases lay outside the gene matches. DNA of the CDR3: TGTGCCACCAGTGTTGTTGCAGCGGGGTCGAACACCGGGGAGCTGTTTTTT. Its protein is CATSVVAAGSNTGELFF.

At least ten counts were recorded for this clonotype. The gene calls are TRBV20-1 and TRBJ2-2; no firm D call. From germline, CDR1 is DFQATT and CDR2 SNEGSKA (reference sequence). CDR3 length: 17 residues. V lost 2 bases and J 0 bases, leaving 16 bases between the germline ends. CDR3 loop: CSARPRFRKSNTGELFF. CDR3 DNA sequence: TGCAGTGCTAGACCTCGTTTTAGGAAATCGAACACCGGGGAGCTGTTTTTT.

This clonotype was counted between two and nine times. CDR3 protein: CASSLELAGGLTGELFF. The CDR3 DNA is TGCGCCAGCAGCTTGGAACTAGCGGGAGGGCTCACCGGGGAGCTGTTTTTT. The chain employs TRBV5-1 and TRBJ2-2, with 13 bases lining up with TRBD2. V trimming: 0 bases; J trimming: 4 bases; junction bases outside the gene matches: 3. From germline, CDR1 is SGHRS and CDR2 YFSETQ. The CDR3 sequence is 17 residues long. The variable domain in full, with the rest retrieved from reference TRBV5-1 and TRBJ2-2, is KAGVTQTPRYLIKTRGQQVTLSCSPISGHRSVSWYQQTPGQGLQFLFEYFSETQRNKGNFPGRFSGRQFSNSRSEMNVSTLELGDSALYLCASSLELAGGLTGELFFGEGSRLTVL.

The V call is TRBV12-5, the J call TRBJ2-3; D gene unclear. CDR3 length equals 16 residues. Germline CDR1 is LGHNT and CDR2 is FRNRAP. V lost 4 bases, J lost 2 bases, and 16 bases lay in between. The CDR3 loop is CASGSAVEGHTDTQYF. DNA of the CDR3: TGTGCTAGTGGTTCCGCTGTTGAAGGGCACACAGATACGCAGTATTTT.

The chain joins TRBV7-3 to TRBJ2-7; 8 nucleotides align to TRBD1. CDR3 length equals 17 residues. Germline trimming cut 4 bases from V and 1 base from J; bases unmatched to any gene: 12. The germline CDR1 and CDR2 sequences are SGHTA and FQGTGA. CDR3: CASSSRNGQGDSYEQYF. CDR3 bases: TGTGCCAGCAGCTCAAGAAACGGACAGGGAGATTCCTACGAGCAGTACTTC.

This clonotype was observed a few times. This chain connects TRBV9 to TRBJ1-2, with no clear D. Germline-derived CDR1 and CDR2 are SGDLS and YYNGEE. The CDR3 covers 11 residues. V was shortened by 5 bases and J by 8 bases, with 10 bases between the two germline ends. CDR3 sequence: CASSFDMGYTF. In DNA, the CDR3 is TGTGCCAGCAGTTTTGACATGGGCTACACCTTC.

Ten or more counts support this clonotype. The chain uses TRBV5-1 and TRBJ2-7, with D perhaps TRBD1 or TRBD2 (5 bases each). Germline V gene data show CDR1 as SGHRS and CDR2 as YFSETQ. Trimming removed 3 bases from V and 1 base from J, with 20 bases in between. The CDR3 loop spans 17 amino acids. This chain's CDR3 is CASSSGQPGPSSYEQYF. CDR3 DNA: TGCGCCAGCAGCTCCGGACAACCGGGACCGTCTTCCTACGAGCAGTACTTC. Looking up the rest from reference TRBV5-1 and TRBJ2-7 gives the full variable domain: KAGVTQTPRYLIKTRGQQVTLSCSPISGHRSVSWYQQTPGQGLQFLFEYFSETQRNKGNFPGRFSGRQFSNSRSEMNVSTLELGDSALYLCASSSGQPGPSSYEQYFGPGTRLTVT.

The V call is TRBV20-1, the J call TRBJ2-2; 12 bases match TRBD2. CDR3 size: 16 residues. V was clipped by 3 bases and J by 5 bases; unmatched bases: 7. The V gene's germline CDR1 is DFQATT and CDR2 SNEGSKA (reference sequence). The CDR3 nucleotides are TGCAGTGCTAGGGCCCCGGGACTAGCGGGTACCGGGGAGCTGTTTTTT. It specifies CSARAPGLAGTGELFF.

This clonotype came up a few times. The rearrangement uses TRBV6-6 and TRBJ1-1; D is ambiguous. The germline V gene has CDR1 MNHNY and CDR2 SVGAGI (reference sequence). Trimming took off 10 bases at V and 0 bases at J, with 12 bases between the two ends. There are 13 residues in the CDR3. CDR3 sequence (DNA): TGTGCCACCTCCACCGGACTGAACACTGAAGCTTTCTTT. Its translation: CATSTGLNTEAFF.

This clonotype was detected ten times or more. The chain combines TRBV4-1 with TRBJ2-7; D call uncertain. V gave up 3 bases and J gave up 4 bases, with 4 bases separating them. CDR1 and CDR2 (germline): MGHRA, YSYEKL. The CDR3 covers 11 residues. CDR3 sequence (DNA): TGCGCCAGCAGCCACAGATACGAGCAGTACTTC. It is translated as CASSHRYEQYF.

At least ten counts were recorded for this clonotype. This rearrangement joins TRBV5-1 to TRBJ2-2, with D possibly TRBD1 on 6 matching bases. In germline, CDR1 is SGHRS, CDR2 YFSETQ. Trimming took 1 base from V and 7 from J, leaving 11 bases between them. The CDR3 has 14 amino acids. For the CDR3, the DNA is TGCGCCAGCAGCTTGCGCTGGGACAACGGGGAGCTGTTTTTT. Its protein product is CASSLRWDNGELFF.

This clonotype was seen more than once but under ten times. V usage is TRBV15 and J usage is TRBJ1-5; no reliable D call. V was clipped by 0 bases and J by 9 bases, with 12 bases between them. Germline V gene sequence: CDR1 LNHNV, CDR2 YYDKDF (reference sequence). This CDR3 comprises 14 residues. CDR3 coding DNA: TGTGCCACCAGCAGAGATGTTAGCGTAGGGCCCCAGCATTTT. Its translation is CATSRDVSVGPQHF.

The chain combines TRBV7-9 with TRBJ1-4, with D unresolved. From germline, CDR1 is SEHNR and CDR2 FQNEAQ (reference sequence). This CDR3 has 16 residues. Trimming removed 1 base from V and 0 bases from J, with 9 bases in between. The CDR3 sequence is CASSLVSGATNEKLFF. The CDR3 bases are TGTGCCAGCAGCTTAGTCAGCGGTGCAACTAATGAAAAACTGTTTTTT. The entire variable domain, with the rest obtained from reference TRBV7-9 and TRBJ1-4, is as follows: DTGVSQNPRHKITKRGQNVTFRCDPISEHNRLYWYRQTLGQGPEFLTYFQNEAQLEKSRLLSDRFSAERPKGSFSTLEIQRTEQGDSAMYLCASSLVSGATNEKLFFGSGTQLSVL.

The rearrangement uses TRBV14 and TRBJ2-2; tentative D call: TRBD2 (5 bases). Trimming took off 6 bases at V and 1 base at J, with 12 bases between the two ends. CDR3 length: 15 residues. The germline V gene encodes CDR1 SGHDN and CDR2 FVKESK. This CDR3 reads CASSTPRGNTGELFF. The CDR3 DNA reads as TGTGCCAGCAGTACCCCCCGGGGGAACACCGGGGAGCTGTTTTTT. Full variable domain (remainder filled in from reference TRBV14 and TRBJ2-2): EAGVTQFPSHSVIEKGQTVTLRCDPISGHDNLYWYRRVMGKEIKFLLHFVKESKQDESGMPNNRFLAERTGGTYSTLKVQPAELEDSGVYFCASSTPRGNTGELFFGEGSRLTVL.

This clonotype was detected a few times. This chain joins TRBV6-2 or TRBV6-3 and TRBJ2-7; the D gene is possibly TRBD1 (6 bases). V shed 5 bases and J shed 3 bases, with 11 bases lying between them. CDR1 MNHEY and CDR2 SVGEGT come from the germline V gene. The CDR3 extends over 13 amino acids. The CDR3 sequence: CASSAGALYEQYF. The CDR3 DNA reads as TGTGCCAGCAGTGCAGGGGCCCTCTACGAGCAGTACTTC.

The chain links TRBV20-1 to TRBJ2-1; D remains ambiguous. This CDR3 contains 11 residues. Per the germline V gene, CDR1 is DFQATT and CDR2 is SNEGSKA (reference sequence). V was trimmed by 6 bases and J by 10 bases, leaving 13 bases between them. CDR3 residues: CSARWVQEQFF. As DNA, the CDR3 is TGCAGTGCCCGGTGGGTCCAAGAGCAGTTCTTC.

V is TRBV5-1 and J is TRBJ2-1; tentatively, D is TRBD1 (5 bases). Germline lookup yields CDR1 SGHRS and CDR2 YFSETQ. The V and J ends lost 5 bases and 0 bases respectively, with 15 bases between them. CDR3 size: 16 residues. This CDR3 is CASSQQALSSYNEQFF. Written as DNA, the CDR3 is TGCGCCAGCAGTCAACAGGCGTTGAGCTCCTACAATGAGCAGTTCTTC.